This is a list of T cell receptor beta chains from one sample in a study of T cells in localized non-small cell lung cancer. Measured with immunoSEQ multiplex PCR; TCRdb has only the in-frame clones, and not every one. The sample has approximately 40,000 clones; 70% to 90% are singletons. The sample was peripheral blood, taken before any cancer treatment. The receptors were gathered from a man aged 35 to 70 with stage I lung adenocarcinoma. The conserved cysteine and the conserved F or W are not part of the CDR3 here.

TRBV6-5,TRBJ2-7,ASSYSGEYEQY
TRBV6-6,TRBJ2-7,ASSTGEAYEQY
TRBV11-3,TRBJ1-1,ASSPEANTEAF
TRBV5-5,TRBJ2-2,ASSTGHAPTGELF
TRBV4-1,TRBJ2-7,ASSQVGTSGASYEQY
TRBV29-1,TRBJ2-7,SVSKGTGFYEQY
TRBV19,TRBJ2-4,ASSIFGGKNIQY
TRBV7-9,TRBJ2-7,ASDRSPSYEQY
TRBV27,TRBJ1-1,ASSPHRGDTEAF
TRBV7-6,TRBJ2-7,ASSDGQFVSYEQY
TRBV9,TRBJ2-3,ASSVVGSPDTQY
TRBV4-3,TRBJ2-4,ASSQDQVGIAKNIQY
TRBV7-9,TRBJ1-5,ASSLDEQGYQPQH
TRBV2,TRBJ1-4,ASSPEPNEKLF
TRBV7-9,TRBJ2-7,ASSLSEGGSYEQY
TRBV10-3,TRBJ2-1,AISESRVMRAGGNEQF
TRBV10-3,TRBJ2-7,AITPGDRISYEQY
TRBV19,TRBJ2-1,ASNPTGVSSYNEQF
TRBV4-1,TRBJ1-2,ASSQDHSGAGKGYT
TRBV4-3,TRBJ2-2,ASSQDNTGELF
TRBV9,TRBJ2-3,ASSAQKGGIQY
TRBV29-1,TRBJ2-7,SAEGTGGSYEQY
TRBV5-4,TRBJ2-3,ASSFRLAGAGADTQY
TRBV30,TRBJ1-4,AWSVTNEKLF
TRBV7-2,NA,ASSRTISSYEQY
TRBV20-1,NA,SASGQYEQY
TRBV28,TRBJ1-1,ASSPPDVLNTEAF
TRBV4-2,TRBJ1-1,ASSFYKNTEAF
TRBV13,TRBJ1-5,ASSLGGSDQPQH
TRBV6-6,TRBJ1-4,ASSSPTGQREKLF
TRBV28,TRBJ2-3,ASNSVMKQY
TRBV7-2,TRBJ1-5,ASSLEGTVYSNQPQH
TRBV27,TRBJ2-1,ASTPIAGAYNEQF
TRBV29-1,TRBJ2-7,SVEVAGLSHSYEQY
TRBV6-6,TRBJ1-5,ASTPGALNQPQH
TRBV12-2,TRBJ2-7,ASRLPGLLLGQTYEQY
TRBV28,TRBJ2-3,ASSPSGLAGIGADTQY
TRBV14,TRBJ2-3,ASSQGFLGSDTQY
TRBV5-1,TRBJ2-3,ASSLVVTTDTQY
TRBV29-1,TRBJ2-2,SGGQANTGELF
TRBV27,TRBJ1-2,ASSLKAGVRGGYT
TRBV19,TRBJ1-3,ASSIAAYSGNTIY
TRBV5-4,TRBJ2-3,ASSLETDTQY
TRBV18,TRBJ2-7,ASSPGEIQYEQY
TRBV15,TRBJ2-5,ATSQRYGRETQY
TRBV4-3,TRBJ2-1,ASSQVREAYNEQF
TRBV6-6,TRBJ2-7,ASSYTSGTEQY
TRBV28,TRBJ2-5,ASSFVRGEETQY
TRBV28,TRBJ1-6,ASSLRSSPLH
TRBV4-1,TRBJ1-1,ASSLGQGVGKTEAF
TRBV19,TRBJ2-1,ASRDNKGAYNEQF
TRBV5-7,TRBJ2-7,ASRPDRTPPPYEQY